A selection of T cell receptor beta chains follows, all from one sample in a study of blood T cell repertoires in COVID-19. Method: immunoSEQ multiplex PCR; TCRdb's copy keeps in-frame clones and lacks some. The sample includes around 130,000 clones, 70% to 80% of them seen just once. The sequenced material came from peripheral blood. These receptors all stem from a man aged 50 or older with acute or convalescent COVID-19. Both conserved end residues are part of each CDR3.

j_call	v_call	cdr3_aa
TRBJ1-3	TRBV28	CASIPGGAPGNTIYF
TRBJ2-7	TRBV30	CAWSTSGSQYF
TRBJ1-1	TRBV5-6	CASSLDGVREAFF
TRBJ2-5	TRBV3-1/TRBV3-2	CASSQAGLETQYF
TRBJ1-1	TRBV5-1	CASSYQTANTEAFF
TRBJ2-5	TRBV5-4	CASSSGTSSRETQYF
TRBJ1-4	TRBV6-5	CASSSIGGEGEKLFF
TRBJ1-3	TRBV6-5	CASSRGLSSGNTIYF
TRBJ1-2	TRBV11-2	CASSLGPGNYGYTF
TRBJ2-3	TRBV2	CASSLLAGGRDTQYF
TRBJ2-3	TRBV5-8	CASSLAASGGNFGDTQYF
TRBJ1-1	TRBV11-3	CASSLQGGNTEAFF
TRBJ2-1	TRBV7-8	CASSPKRTSGRLNEQFF
TRBJ1-2	TRBV3-1/TRBV3-2	CASSPQGRIVYGYTF
TRBJ1-5	TRBV3-1/TRBV3-2	CASSQGDTPTGNQPQHF
TRBJ1-1	TRBV7-5	CVRSLLEGLPEAFF
TRBJ2-3	TRBV27	CASSFQGLRADTQYF
TRBJ1-1	TRBV29-1	CSVERDRMNTEAFF
TRBJ2-1	TRBV3-1/TRBV3-2	CASSPSPGEDEQFF
TRBJ2-1	TRBV19	CASSEGAGGLGEQFF
TRBJ1-5	TRBV27	CASSLSRGYQPQHF
TRBJ2-5	TRBV7-6	CASSLAVASRETQYF
TRBJ2-3	TRBV14	CASSQVAGGADTQYF
TRBJ2-5	TRBV11-2	CASSLRTSGGETQYF
TRBJ2-1	TRBV9	CASTFGGNNEQFF
TRBJ2-5	TRBV6-5	CASGAGGPQETQYF
TRBJ1-6	TRBV21-1	CASSPGPRRNSPLHF
TRBJ2-1	TRBV27	CASSRTGGGEQFF
TRBJ1-1	TRBV12-5	CASGIREGTEAFF
TRBJ1-1	TRBV21-1	CASSKLGQGWGTEAFF
TRBJ1-2	TRBV12-3/TRBV12-4	CASRRTGFGYTF
TRBJ2-5	TRBV25-1	CASRDRLIQETQYF
TRBJ2-2	TRBV7-9	CASSLRQRNTGELFF
TRBJ1-5	TRBV30	CAWSVGGNQPQHF
TRBJ2-7	TRBV10-3	CAISPTLYEQYF
TRBJ2-1	TRBV5-5	CASSLYGLAGGQSSYNEQFF
TRBJ2-5	TRBV30	CAWSVGDRNQETQYF
TRBJ1-5	TRBV7-9	CASSSTTGPYQPQHF
TRBJ1-5	TRBV28	CASSAPRWTGELQPQHF
TRBJ1-5	TRBV2	CASSNSINQPQHF
TRBJ1-1	TRBV6-1	CASSEQTGTMNTEAFF
TRBJ2-1	TRBV9	CASSALIAGGRDNEQFF
TRBJ2-3	TRBV3-1/TRBV3-2	CASSQLRGTSGTSTDTQYF
TRBJ1-5	TRBV18	CASSPEGRPNQPQHF
TRBJ2-2	TRBV10-3	CAISETGNTGELFF
TRBJ2-2	TRBV9	CATSQLSGGGTGELFF
TRBJ2-5	TRBV2	CASRKTGVWETQYF